This T cell receptor (beta chain) originates from a study of naive and memory T cell subsets. The CDR3 loop spans 13 amino acids. Trimming pared 1 base from V and 10 bases from J, leaving 11 bases between. In germline, CDR1 is SGHTA, CDR2 FQGNSA. By its share, this clonotype is medium-sized. Amplification of ligated cDNA took four PCR rounds with SP2 and nested alpha and beta constant primers. MiXCR, run by TCRdb on the UMI-ligation and nested PCR reads, gives a single entry per CDR3 protein. The repertoire holds tens of thousands of distinct CDR3 sequences, with approximately 10% as singletons. Noted treatment: skin biopsy from PPD injection site in Mantoux-positive individual. TCR cDNA received a 3' ligated oligonucleotide that carried a UMI.

Here the sequenced sample was skin, taken from a tuberculin skin test site. The chain carries TRBV7-2 and TRBJ2-1, with D uncertain. This sequence was found in an adult in good health. CDR3 sequence (DNA): TGTGCCAGCAGCTTAGTAGGTCTTATAGAGCAGTTCTTC. Protein: CASSLVGLIEQFF.